The 6 T cell receptor beta chains below come from one sample, sequenced in a study of blood T cells in healthy people across ages. Next came a second PCR, run for about 7 to 12 cycles, which used a sample-barcoded 5' primer along with a J-beta primer mix. TCRdb re-called the 5' RACE reads through MiXCR, storing one row per CDR3 protein. Here the sample spans approximately 780,000 distinct CDR3 sequences, 20% to 30% being singletons. This same sample was also taken into another study, of T cells of mothers and their children.

The sample was blood. These receptors were taken from a boy aged 10-17 years in good health.

This clonotype was picked up a small number of times. The V gene is TRBV4-2, the J gene TRBJ2-5; 10 nucleotides align to TRBD2. Judging by the DNA end, TRBJ2-1 fits better; the J call may be wrong. The CDR3 covers 18 residues. CDR1 is LGHNA and CDR2 is YNFKEQ in the germline V gene. The CDR3 spells CASSQVTSGGAFNNEQFF. In DNA, the CDR3 is TGTGCCAGCAGCCAAGTGACAAGCGGGGGGGCCTTCAACAATGAGCAGTTCTTC.

This clonotype has only a few counts. This rearrangement joins TRBV7-9 to TRBJ1-2, with TRBD1 matching 7 bases. This CDR3 is 13 amino acids long. J lost 8 bases, V lost 5 bases, and 8 bases had no gene match. Germline lookup yields CDR1 SEHNR and CDR2 FQNEAQ (reference sequence). The CDR3 nucleotides read TGTGCCAGCAGCCTCCCCAAAGGGGGCGGCTACACCTTC. This translates into CASSLPKGGGYTF.

This clonotype has only a few counts. The V gene is TRBV6-5, the J gene TRBJ1-2, with a weak D call TRBD1 (5 bases). This CDR3 has 14 residues. Trimming stripped 8 bases from V and 4 bases from J, with 17 bases between. Germline V gives CDR1 MNHEY, CDR2 SVGAGI. The CDR3 DNA reads as TGTGCCAGCTCGGGGGGGGGTCTCGGCTATGGCTACACCTTC. As protein: CASSGGGLGYGYTF.

J is TRBJ1-2 and V is TRBV6-1; D not resolved. This CDR3 region has 13 residues. The V and J ends lost 2 bases and 7 bases respectively, with 11 bases between them. Looked up from germline, CDR1 is MNHNS and CDR2 is SASEGT. The CDR3, as DNA: TGTGCCAGCAGTGAATCAAGTATGGGTGGCTACACCTTC. As protein: CASSESSMGGYTF.

This clonotype was seen a handful of times. The chain has TRBV5-1 and TRBJ1-1; a possible D gene is TRBD1 (5 bases). Trimming pared 4 bases from V and 1 base from J, leaving 17 bases between. The CDR3 is made up of 16 amino acids. Germline values: CDR1 SGHRS, CDR2 YFSETQ. The CDR3, as DNA: TGCGCCAGCAGCCCACTCGGGGGGTACGGGAACACTGAAGCTTTCTTT. This encodes CASSPLGGYGNTEAFF.

The chain links TRBV6-5 to TRBJ2-7; D is ambiguous. V shed 5 bases and J shed 0 bases, with 11 bases lying between them. Per germline, CDR1 MNHEY and CDR2 SVGAGI. This CDR3 is 14 amino acids long. CDR3 residues: CASSNRAASYEQYF. CDR3 nucleotides: TGTGCCAGCAGTAACCGGGCCGCCTCCTACGAGCAGTACTTC.